This T cell receptor (beta chain) originates from a study of blood T cells in healthy people across ages. General study points: Diversity was estimated from one million T cells, and these estimates were considered underestimates. The study could not conclusively compare naive and antigen-experienced cells, given its unsorted PBMCs.

Germline V gene data show CDR1 as SEHNR and CDR2 as FQNEAQ (reference sequence). This CDR3 comprises 14 residues. V was cut by 5 bases and J by 1 base, with 11 bases left in between. Turning to this clonotype: Antigen: not known.

A second PCR of roughly 6 to 12 cycles used a sample-barcoded 5' primer and a J-beta primer mix. One entry per CDR3 protein results from TCRdb running MiXCR on the 5' RACE reads. The top ten hold more than 6% of the sample, which has roughly 1,700,000 distinct CDR3 sequences, 28% seen once. Sequenced material: blood. The source is a woman in her 30s in good health. This rearrangement joins TRBV7-9 to TRBJ1-2, with D unresolved. The CDR3 coding sequence is TGTGCCAGCAGCCTACTCCGGGATAACTATGGCTACACCTTC. Its translation is CASSLLRDNYGYTF.